This T cell receptor beta chain stems from a study of shared clonotypes between healthy human individuals. Study as a whole: The study drew on a couple of women and a few men aged 18 to 49 as donors. The study, taken as a whole, reports: Memory subsets generally showed smaller estimated richness than naive subsets did.

Terminally differentiated effector memory CD45RA+ cells were excluded from the naive CD8 cells, which were CD45RO-negative and positively selected for CCR7. Comment on this clone: Its specificity is unknown.

Trimming cost V 0 bases and J 5 bases, with 16 bases left between them. The length of the CDR3 is 17 residues. CDR1 MGHRA and CDR2 YSYEKL come from the germline V gene. Assay execution took place at the deep level. Each subset's genomic DNA was shared equally among a number of immunoSEQ plates. Assay used: immunoSEQ multiplex PCR; TCRdb lists only in-frame clones, some missing. The sample lists about 2 million clones, approximately 94% occurring once. This TCR came from a man aged 18-30 years in good health. The chain uses TRBV4-1 and TRBJ2-2; D is possibly TRBD2 (6 bases). Sequenced material: naive CD8+ T cells sorted from blood. In DNA, the CDR3 is TGCGCCAGCAGCCAAGAGCAGCCGGGAGTGCGAACCGGGGAGCTGTTTTTT. Translating it yields CASSQEQPGVRTGELFF.